Each of the 8 T cell receptor beta chains below was sequenced from the same sample in a study of blood T cell repertoires in COVID-19. Clones were read by immunoSEQ multiplex PCR, and TCRdb kept only the in-frame ones, dropping some. The data show roughly 330,000 clones, 88% seen once. Material for sequencing was PBMCs or T cells enriched from blood (not recorded which). These receptors all come from a man aged 25-40 years who had recovered from COVID-19.

Details on this clone: The same CDR3 arises from other DNA sequences in this sample as well. The CDR3 sequence is CASSQGGGQETQYF. The DNA of the CDR3 is TGTGCCAGCAGCCAAGGCGGGGGACAAGAGACCCAGTACTTC. The rearrangement links TRBV4-2 to TRBJ2-5, with 7 bases aligning to TRBD2. There are 14 residues in the CDR3. Germline CDR1 LGHNA, CDR2 YNFKEQ. V was clipped by 1 base and J by 2 bases; unmatched bases: 1.

The table lists this clone with a count of one. The chain uses TRBV11-2 and TRBJ1-4; D is undetermined. Deletions cut 4 bases from V and 3 bases from J, with 9 bases between. Per the germline V gene, CDR1 is SGHAT and CDR2 is FQNNGV. This CDR3 region has 14 residues. Here the CDR3 DNA reads TGTGCCAGCAGCTCACAGAGTTCTAATGAAAAACTGTTTTTT. It yields the protein CASSSQSSNEKLFF.

The V and J genes are TRBV19 and TRBJ1-1; 7 positions agree with TRBD1. V shed 5 bases and J 0 bases; nucleotides not matched to a gene: 3. This CDR3 contains 14 residues. Germline CDR1 LNHDA, CDR2 SQIVND (reference sequence). CDR3 region: CASSPTGLNTEAFF. CDR3 in DNA: TGTGCCAGTAGTCCGACAGGGCTGAACACTGAAGCTTTCTTT.

This chain connects TRBV5-1 to TRBJ1-2; the D is unclear. The V end lost 4 bases, the J end lost 5 bases, and 18 bases lay between the germline ends. Germline V lookup: CDR1 SGHRS, CDR2 YFSETQ. The CDR3 extends over 15 amino acids. In DNA form, the CDR3 reads TGCGCCAGCAGCGTCTCGGAGCCAGTATATTATGGCTACACCTTC. Encoded protein: CASSVSEPVYYGYTF. Based on the CDR3 plus reference TRBV5-1 and TRBJ1-2, the full variable domain is KAGVTQTPRYLIKTRGQQVTLSCSPISGHRSVSWYQQTPGQGLQFLFEYFSETQRNKGNFPGRFSGRQFSNSRSEMNVSTLELGDSALYLCASSVSEPVYYGYTFGSGTRLTVV.

The rearrangement links TRBV3-1 (or the pseudogene TRBV3-2) to TRBJ2-7; 8 bases agree with TRBD1. This CDR3 has 14 residues. V shed 1 base and J 7 bases; nucleotides not matched to a gene: 6. Germline assignment: CDR1 LGHDT and CDR2 YNNKEL (reference sequence). This chain's CDR3 is CASSQVQGGGEQYF. The CDR3 nucleotides read TGTGCCAGCAGCCAAGTACAGGGGGGCGGAGAGCAGTACTTC.

The rearrangement links TRBV10-2 to TRBJ1-6, with 10 bases that match TRBD1. Germline V CDR1 and CDR2: WSHSY, SAAADI. V dropped 6 bases and J dropped 8; count of bases not matched to a gene: 7. CDR3 size: 15 residues. The CDR3 is CASRTGGSGDSPLHF. CDR3 DNA: TGCGCCAGCAGGACAGGGGGCAGCGGCGATTCACCCCTCCACTTT.

In DNA form, the CDR3 reads TGTGCCAGCAGTGAAGCTGGGGCCGCGGCTGGGGCCAACGTCCTGACTTTC. It yields the protein CASSEAGAAAGANVLTF. The rearrangement links TRBV2 to TRBJ2-6; tentatively, D is TRBD1 (5 bases). The CDR3 is made up of 17 amino acids. The V end was cut by 0 bases, the J end by 2 bases, with 11 bases between. Germline V gene sequence: CDR1 SNHLY, CDR2 FYNNEI.

This clone came up once. This chain connects TRBV7-9 to TRBJ2-7; D uncertain. From germline, CDR1 is SEHNR and CDR2 FQNEAQ (reference sequence). V was cut by 1 base and J by 8 bases, with 6 bases left in between. The length of the CDR3 is 11 residues. CDR3: CASSLDTQQYF. In nucleotides, the CDR3 is TGTGCCAGCAGCTTAGATACACAGCAGTACTTC.